The 19 T cell receptor beta chains below were found in one sample sequenced in a study of cytomegalovirus exposure and HLA in healthy donors. 60 Vbeta and 13 Jbeta primers were used in PCR. Repertoires were generated with immunoSEQ multiplex PCR, while TCRdb's copy carries only in-frame clones and drops some. The sample records approximately 220,000 clones, about 75% being singletons. The sample consisted of PBMCs. The source of these receptors is a woman between 25 and 40 years old in good health and CMV-seronegative.

This rearrangement joins TRBV18 to TRBJ2-1, with TRBD2 matching 10 bases. There are 17 residues in the CDR3. Germline CDR1 KGHSH, CDR2 LQKENI. J lost 4 bases, V lost 5 bases, and 11 bases had no gene match. CDR3 residues: CASSTTSGPRRYNEQFF. CDR3 DNA: TGTGCCAGCTCAACGACTAGCGGGCCGAGACGGTACAATGAGCAGTTCTTC. The full variable domain, its missing parts supplied by reference TRBV18 and TRBJ2-1, is NAGVMQNPRHLVRRRGQEARLRCSPMKGHSHVYWYRQLPEEGLKFMVYLQKENIIDESGMPKERFSAEFPKEGPSILRIQQVVRGDSAAYFCASSTTSGPRRYNEQFFGPGTRLTVL.

This clone was counted between two and nine times. The chain recombines TRBV5-1 with TRBJ1-1; TRBD1 might be the D (5 bases). The CDR3 is 14 residues long. V lost 3 bases to trimming and J lost 3 bases, with 12 bases between them. CDR1 and CDR2 from the germline V gene are SGHRS and YFSETQ. The CDR3 loop reads CASSSAGGYTEAFF. For the CDR3, the DNA is TGCGCCAGCAGCTCCGCTGGGGGGTACACTGAAGCTTTCTTT.

The genes are TRBV5-6 and TRBJ2-3; D gene unclear. With 3 bases removed from V and 5 bases from J, the gap between germline ends came to 10 bases. The germline CDR1 and CDR2 sequences are SGHDT and YYEEEE. The CDR3 consists of 13 residues. Here the CDR3 reads CASSSSQRDTQYF. CDR3 in DNA: TGTGCCAGCAGCTCCTCACAGAGAGATACGCAGTATTTT.

The chain carries TRBV30 and TRBJ2-7; 16 bases are a match to TRBD2. Germline values: CDR1 GTSNPN, CDR2 SVGIG (reference sequence). This CDR3 is built from 16 residues. Trimming took 4 bases from V and 6 from J; bases not matched to a gene: 9. The CDR3: CAWTGTSGRAHGEQYF. The CDR3 bases are TGTGCCTGGACCGGGACTAGCGGGAGGGCCCACGGCGAGCAGTACTTC.

The chain links TRBV2 to TRBJ1-3; no reliable D call. Trimming removed 7 bases at V and 4 bases at J, with 8 bases between. Germline V gives CDR1 SNHLY, CDR2 FYNNEI. There are 12 residues in the CDR3. In nucleotides, the CDR3 is TGTGCCAGCATCCAAATCGGAAACACCATATATTTT. This sequence encodes CASIQIGNTIYF. The full variable domain, with the rest looked up from reference TRBV2 and TRBJ1-3, is EPEVTQTPSHQVTQMGQEVILRCVPISNHLYFYWYRQILGQKVEFLVSFYNNEISEKSEIFDDQFSVERPDGSNFTLKIRSTKLEDSAMYFCASIQIGNTIYFGEGSWLTVV.

A note on this clone: Other DNA sequences in this specimen translate into the identical CDR3. V gene TRBV7-9 combines with J gene TRBJ1-6, with TRBD1 matching over 9 bases. V shed 6 bases, J shed 11 bases, and the junction held 5 bases outside the gene matches. This CDR3 region has 13 residues. Germline V CDR1 and CDR2: SEHNR, FQNEAQ (reference sequence). The CDR3 DNA follows: TGTGCCAGCAGTCCGGACAGGGGAGCACCCCTCCACTTT. It yields the protein CASSPDRGAPLHF.

This clone was recorded many times. Within the sample, other DNA sequences also encode this same CDR3. J is TRBJ1-4 and V is TRBV15, with 11 positions matching TRBD1. V lost 6 bases, J lost 15 bases, and 24 bases stayed unmatched. The CDR3 spans 18 residues. Germline-derived CDR1 and CDR2 are LNHNV and YYDKDF (reference sequence). This CDR3 reads CATRTGDRGATGSVGMFF. The CDR3 DNA is TGTGCCACCAGGACTGGGGACAGGGGGGCGACGGGATCGGTGGGGATGTTTTTT.

In DNA form, the CDR3 reads TGTGCCAGTAGTTCCCCGGGACAGTCATACGAGCAGTACTTC. This translates into CASSSPGQSYEQYF. The chain joins TRBV19 to TRBJ2-7; 7 bases line up with TRBD1. CDR3 size: 14 residues. V shed 5 bases and J 4 bases; nucleotides not matched to a gene: 8. Germline loops: CDR1 LNHDA, CDR2 SQIVND (reference sequence).

This clone was seen a few times. V and J are TRBV6-5 and TRBJ2-3; no firm D call. Between the trimmed V and J ends, which lost 4 bases and 3 bases, there was a span of 11 bases. Per germline, CDR1 MNHEY and CDR2 SVGAGI. The length of the CDR3 is 14 residues. CDR3 sequence: CASSFGLRTDTQYF. In DNA form, the CDR3 reads TGTGCCAGCAGTTTTGGCCTCAGGACAGATACGCAGTATTTT.

The rearrangement uses TRBV21-1 and TRBJ2-5; the D call TRBD1 from the table was never checked on the DNA. TRBV21-1 is termed a pseudogene. This CDR3 spans 17 amino acids. Here the CDR3 DNA reads TGTGCCAGCAGCAAAGTTGCAAAGTTGGAGGGGGCGGAGACCCAGTACTTC. Translated: CASSKVAKLEGAETQYF.

V and J are TRBV23-1 and TRBJ1-2, with D possibly matching TRBD1 (6 bases). TRBV23-1 falls under the ORF class, with uncertain function. The ends were cut back, 4 bases at V and 8 bases at J, with 38 bases in the middle. The CDR3 sequence is 21 residues long. The CDR3 nucleotides read TGCGCCAGCAGTCTCCCGTACCCCAGTCAATTTAAGGCACAGGGAAGGGTAGGCTACACCTTC. This gives the protein CASSLPYPSQFKAQGRVGYTF.

The sample holds a few counts of this clone. The chain is built from TRBV4-1 and TRBJ2-2; tentative D call: TRBD2 (5 bases). Per germline, CDR1 MGHRA and CDR2 YSYEKL. The CDR3 length is 16 residues. V was cut by 3 bases and J by 5 bases, with 16 bases left in between. CDR3 region: CASSHSGPRGTGELFF. The CDR3 nucleotides read TGCGCCAGCAGCCATTCCGGCCCCCGAGGGACCGGGGAGCTGTTTTTT.

This clone was recorded a few times. V is TRBV19 and J is TRBJ2-7, with 9 bases matching TRBD2. Germline CDR1 is LNHDA and CDR2 is SQIVND (reference sequence). The ends lost 6 bases at V and 2 bases at J; junction bases unmatched: 8. CDR3 length: 15 amino acids. CDR3 residues: CASSPSGGGAYEQYF. CDR3 bases: TGTGCCAGTAGCCCATCCGGCGGGGGGGCCTACGAGCAGTACTTC.

The chain couples TRBV4-2 to TRBJ1-1; D ambiguous. The V and J ends lost 7 bases and 6 bases respectively, with 15 bases between them. This CDR3 region has 13 residues. The germline CDR1 and CDR2 sequences are LGHNA and YNFKEQ. This CDR3 is CASTPGKIPEAFF. In nucleotides, the CDR3 is TGTGCCAGCACCCCGGGTAAGATTCCTGAAGCTTTCTTT.

The table lists this clone with a few counts. The chain joins TRBV5-8 to TRBJ2-7; 7 nucleotides agree with TRBD2. This CDR3 has 16 amino acids. The V segment lost 7 bases and the J segment 0 bases; nucleotides outside the gene matches: 13. Germline CDR1 SGHTS, CDR2 YDEGEE. The CDR3 loop reads CASAPRLAIFSYEQYF. The CDR3 DNA reads TGTGCCAGCGCACCGAGACTAGCAATCTTCTCCTACGAGCAGTACTTC.

CDR3 nucleotide sequence: TGTGCCAGCAGTGAGGAAGGACAGTTCAATCGGGGCTACACCTTC. Its translation is CASSEEGQFNRGYTF. The chain carries TRBV2 and TRBJ1-2; weak D call: TRBD1 (6 bases). The V end was cut by 3 bases, the J end by 8 bases, with 19 bases between. The CDR3 runs to 15 residues. Germline V CDR1 and CDR2: SNHLY, FYNNEI.

A word on this clone: The conserved phenylalanine or tryptophan is not found at the CDR3 terminus, so this likely reflects a read error. The chain links TRBV7-9 to TRBJ1-1; TRBD1 is a possible D gene (6 bases). CDR3 size: 19 residues. V was trimmed by 2 bases and J by 1 base, leaving 23 bases between them. The V gene's germline CDR1 is SEHNR and CDR2 FQNEAQ (reference sequence). The CDR3 here is CASSLLTGLSGTPNTEAFL. The CDR3, as DNA: TGTGCCAGCAGCTTATTGACGGGTTTATCCGGGACACCGAACACTGAAGCTTTCTTG.

The chain recombines TRBV4-1 with TRBJ1-1; D is undetermined. CDR1 is MGHRA and CDR2 is YSYEKL in the germline V gene. V shed 0 bases and J shed 0 bases, with 8 bases lying between them. The CDR3 covers 15 residues. The CDR3 sequence: CASSQEEVVNTEAFF. DNA for the CDR3: TGCGCCAGCAGCCAAGAAGAGGTGGTGAACACTGAAGCTTTCTTT.

This chain links TRBV5-8 with TRBJ1-5; no definite D call. The length of the CDR3 is 15 residues. CDR1 is SGHTS and CDR2 is YDEGEE in the germline V gene. V was cut by 7 bases and J by 0 bases, with 14 bases left in between. CDR3 residues: CASRTEQSSNQPQHF. The DNA for the CDR3 is TGTGCCAGCCGAACAGAGCAGTCTAGCAATCAGCCCCAGCATTTT.